This TCR beta chain appears in the sequencing data of a study of blood T cell repertoires in COVID-19. As for the study in general: COVID-19 samples from acute and convalescent phases originated in the United States, Italy and Spain. Sample material is recorded as cDNA or gDNA derived from T cells, B-cell-depleted T cells, or PBMCs.

Authors' analysis steps: Counts of nucleated cells, estimated from reference gene primer amplification, were obtained. Clones were read by immunoSEQ multiplex PCR, and TCRdb kept only the in-frame ones, dropping some. The V and J calls and clone size were taken over from that table, and D and trimming were inferred from the DNA. The sample comprises about 90,000 clones, 85% of which are singletons, and about 12% rests with the top ten. The CDR3 length is 16 residues. Trimming at V came to 3 bases and at J to 4 bases, leaving 10 bases not matched to a gene. Germline V gene sequence: CDR1 SEHNR, CDR2 FQNEAQ (reference sequence).

This receptor was taken from a woman in her sixties or seventies with active or convalescent COVID-19. This sequence joins TRBV7-9 and TRBJ1-2; 8 bases map to TRBD1. The specimen was peripheral blood. The CDR3 nucleotides read TGTGCCAGCAGCTTTCCGGGACAGGTTTTAGGCTATGGCTACACCTTC. Amino acids: CASSFPGQVLGYGYTF.